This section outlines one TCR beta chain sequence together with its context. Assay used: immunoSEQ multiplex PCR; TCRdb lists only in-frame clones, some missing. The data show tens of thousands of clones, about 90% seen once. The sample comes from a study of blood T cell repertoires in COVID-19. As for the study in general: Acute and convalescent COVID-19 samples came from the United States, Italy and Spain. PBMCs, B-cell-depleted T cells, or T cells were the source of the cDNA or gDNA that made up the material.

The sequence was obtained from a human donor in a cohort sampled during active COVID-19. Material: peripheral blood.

The CDR3 sequence is CASSLSPGGGQPQHF. The CDR3 DNA follows: TGCGCCAGCAGCTTAAGTCCCGGCGGCGGGCAGCCCCAGCATTTT. The chain has TRBV5-1 and TRBJ1-5; D is uncertain. The germline CDR1 and CDR2 sequences are SGHRS and YFSETQ. This CDR3 comprises 15 residues. Trimming took off 2 bases at V and 7 bases at J, with 16 bases between the two ends. Based on the CDR3 plus reference TRBV5-1 and TRBJ1-5, the full variable domain is KAGVTQTPRYLIKTRGQQVTLSCSPISGHRSVSWYQQTPGQGLQFLFEYFSETQRNKGNFPGRFSGRQFSNSRSEMNVSTLELGDSALYLCASSLSPGGGQPQHFGDGTRLSIL.